The sequence of this T cell receptor (beta chain) was determined in a study of regulatory T cells in long-lasting Graves disease. As for time point: persistent/refractory GD, antithyroid drugs over 5 years with positive TRAb. The TCR library was prepared using RNA isolated from PBMCs. Notes on the study in general: Compared with new cases, persistent Graves' patients showed reduced TCR diversity. It is possible that accuracy was reduced by the small size of the sample.

In building TCR beta libraries, iRepertoire HTBI primers were used together with Arm-PCR of CDR3 regions. TCRdb passed the multiplex PCR reads through MiXCR, listing each CDR3 protein once. The table lists 400,000 to 500,000 distinct CDR3 sequences, approximately 23% of them singletons, with roughly 13% in the top ten. This clonotype was seen a handful of times. Antigen specificity is unknown. This sample comprised peripheral blood mononuclear cells (PBMCs), obtained when the disease was refractory, from a patient treated with antithyroid drugs. The source is a female donor with Graves disease.

CDR3 loop: CASSPPGRAGEQYF. Here the CDR3 DNA reads TGTGCCAGCAGCCCCCCGGGCAGGGCCGGCGAGCAGTACTTC. The rearrangement joins TRBV6-1 to TRBJ2-7; D may be TRBD1 (5 bases). This CDR3 is built from 14 residues. Germline V lookup: CDR1 MNHNS, CDR2 SASEGT. V lost 6 bases to trimming and J lost 6 bases, with 18 bases between them.